The rows below give T cell receptor beta chains drawn from one sample of a study of blood T cell repertoires in COVID-19. Clones were read by immunoSEQ multiplex PCR, and TCRdb kept only the in-frame ones, dropping some. The data show around 60,000 clones, 88% seen once. Sequencing was done on a sample of peripheral blood. The receptors derive from a man aged 50 or older with active COVID-19. The CDR3 runs from the conserved cysteine through the conserved F or W. A D gene is named only where the DNA matches it firmly. Only some rows state a clone size, as once, few, many or a class for expanded clones.

J: TRBJ1-2
V: TRBV12-5
D: TRBD1
size: NA
CDR3: CASGLRGPYGYTF
DNA: TGTGCTAGTGGTTTAAGGGGGCCCTATGGCTACACCTTC

J: TRBJ1-2
V: TRBV7-2
D: NA
size: NA
CDR3: CASSPRVAGAGGYTF
DNA: TGTGCCAGCTCCCCCCGCGTGGCTGGAGCGGGTGGCTACACCTTC

J: TRBJ2-7
V: TRBV12-3/TRBV12-4
D: NA
size: NA
CDR3: CASKWGSSYEQYF
DNA: TGTGCCAGCAAGTGGGGCTCCTCCTACGAGCAGTACTTC

J: TRBJ2-5
V: TRBV4-1
D: NA
size: NA
CDR3: CASSHVSQETQYF
DNA: TGCGCCAGCAGCCACGTCAGCCAAGAGACCCAGTACTTC

J: TRBJ2-6
V: TRBV30
D: TRBD1
size: NA
CDR3: CAWTTGAGANVLTF
DNA: TGTGCCTGGACGACAGGGGCTGGGGCCAACGTCCTGACTTTC

J: TRBJ2-5
V: TRBV9
D: TRBD2
size: NA
CDR3: CASSVGSLLGGETQYF
DNA: TGTGCCAGCAGCGTAGGCTCCCTTTTGGGGGGGGAGACCCAGTACTTC

J: TRBJ1-6
V: TRBV28
D: NA
size: NA
CDR3: CASKPRTYNSPLHF
DNA: TGTGCCAGCAAGCCTCGTACCTATAATTCACCCCTCCACTTT

J: TRBJ1-1
V: TRBV18
D: NA
size: few
CDR3: CASSRASGMNTEAFF
DNA: TGTGCCAGCTCAAGGGCATCAGGGATGAACACTGAAGCTTTCTTT

J: TRBJ1-5
V: TRBV5-6
D: NA
size: NA
CDR3: CASSLGGLRTQPQHF
DNA: TGTGCCAGCAGCTTGGGGGGCCTACGGACTCAGCCCCAGCATTTT

J: TRBJ2-2
V: TRBV7-8
D: NA
size: NA
CDR3: CASRSPRDFENTGELFF
DNA: TGTGCCAGCAGGAGCCCCCGGGACTTCGAGAACACCGGGGAGCTGTTTTTT

J: TRBJ1-5
V: TRBV5-1
D: NA
size: NA
CDR3: CASSEGGSSNQPQHF
DNA: TGCGCCAGCAGTGAAGGAGGTAGCAGCAATCAGCCCCAGCATTTT

J: TRBJ2-7
V: TRBV13
D: TRBD1
size: NA
CDR3: CASSLNDRGDPYYYEQYF
DNA: TGTGCCAGCAGCTTAAACGACAGGGGGGACCCCTACTACTACGAGCAGTACTTC

J: TRBJ2-3
V: TRBV19
D: TRBD1
size: NA
CDR3: CASSIEGARADTQYF
DNA: TGTGCCAGTAGCATTGAGGGGGCGCGGGCAGATACGCAGTATTTT

J: TRBJ1-3
V: TRBV5-1
D: NA
size: NA
CDR3: CASSFSGRGSGNTIYF
DNA: TGCGCCAGCAGCTTTTCTGGAAGGGGTAGTGGAAACACCATATATTTT

J: TRBJ2-7
V: TRBV7-3
D: NA
size: NA
CDR3: CASSLTGVGSYEQYF
DNA: TGTGCCAGCAGCTTAACCGGGGTGGGGTCCTACGAGCAGTACTTC

J: TRBJ1-1
V: TRBV19
D: NA
size: NA
CDR3: CASSIRSRGNTEAFF
DNA: TGTGCCAGTAGTATAAGAAGCAGGGGGAACACTGAAGCTTTCTTT

J: TRBJ1-6
V: TRBV25-1
D: TRBD1
size: NA
CDR3: CASSESGTGPPLHF
DNA: TGTGCCAGCAGTGAATCTGGGACAGGGCCACCCCTCCACTTT

J: TRBJ2-1
V: TRBV4-1
D: NA
size: NA
CDR3: CASSQGRGRGFYEQFF
DNA: TGCGCCAGCAGCCAAGGTAGGGGCCGGGGGTTTTATGAGCAGTTCTTC

J: TRBJ1-5
V: TRBV28
D: NA
size: NA
CDR3: CASRFTGNQPQHF
DNA: TGTGCCAGCAGATTTACAGGGAATCAGCCCCAGCATTTT

J: TRBJ2-1
V: TRBV6-4
D: TRBD1
size: NA
CDR3: CARLVTGTGVYNEQFF
DNA: TGTGCCAGATTAGTAACCGGGACAGGGGTCTACAATGAGCAGTTCTTC

J: TRBJ2-3
V: TRBV6-1
D: NA
size: NA
CDR3: CASSDPKRTTDTQYF
DNA: TGTGCCAGCAGTGATCCTAAGCGGACCACAGATACGCAGTATTTT

J: TRBJ2-5
V: TRBV7-2
D: TRBD2
size: NA
CDR3: CATQWRGGGETQYF
DNA: TGTGCCACTCAGTGGCGGGGGGGAGGAGAGACCCAGTACTTC

J: TRBJ2-3
V: TRBV7-9
D: TRBD1
size: NA
CDR3: CASSLGGGTGADTQYF
DNA: TGTGCCAGCAGCTTAGGTGGGGGAACAGGGGCAGATACGCAGTATTTT

J: TRBJ1-6
V: TRBV7-2
D: NA
size: NA
CDR3: CASGQLPPGPTSYNSPLHF
DNA: TGTGCCAGCGGACAATTGCCTCCGGGCCCTACCTCCTATAATTCACCCCTCCACTTT

J: TRBJ2-7
V: TRBV9
D: TRBD2
size: NA
CDR3: CASSPGTSGGGEQYF
DNA: TGTGCCAGCAGCCCGGGGACTAGCGGGGGAGGGGAGCAGTACTTC

J: TRBJ1-5
V: TRBV6-2/TRBV6-3
D: NA
size: NA
CDR3: CASSYRVGSVYSNQPQHF
DNA: TGTGCCAGCAGTTACAGGGTTGGTAGCGTTTATAGCAATCAGCCCCAGCATTTT

J: TRBJ1-1
V: TRBV18
D: TRBD1
size: NA
CDR3: CASLGQENTEAFF
DNA: TGTGCCAGTTTGGGACAGGAGAACACTGAAGCTTTCTTT

J: TRBJ1-5
V: TRBV6-1
D: TRBD1
size: few
CDR3: CASSDRQGSQPQHF
DNA: TGTGCCAGCAGTGACAGACAGGGAAGTCAGCCCCAGCATTTT

J: TRBJ2-7
V: TRBV5-6
D: NA
size: few
CDR3: CASSGGLTAQYF
DNA: TGTGCCAGCAGCGGGGGGTTGACAGCCCAGTACTTC

J: TRBJ1-2
V: TRBV28
D: NA
size: NA
CDR3: CASSPSTSGYTF
DNA: TGTGCCAGCAGTCCATCTACTAGCGGCTACACCTTC

J: TRBJ1-3
V: TRBV14
D: NA
size: NA
CDR3: CASSTTVSGNTIYF
DNA: TGTGCCAGCAGCACAACAGTCTCTGGAAACACCATATATTTT

J: TRBJ2-2
V: TRBV7-9
D: NA
size: NA
CDR3: CASSLDLGGRELFF
DNA: TGTGCCAGCAGCTTAGATCTCGGCGGTAGGGAGCTGTTTTTT

J: TRBJ1-2
V: TRBV6-5
D: NA
size: few
CDR3: CASSYSGRANYGYTF
DNA: TGTGCCAGCAGTTACTCGGGCAGGGCTAACTATGGCTACACCTTC

J: TRBJ2-1
V: TRBV14
D: TRBD2
size: NA
CDR3: CASSQAAGFNEQFF
DNA: TGTGCCAGCAGCCAAGCAGCGGGGTTCAATGAGCAGTTCTTC

J: TRBJ2-7
V: TRBV6-5
D: TRBD1
size: NA
CDR3: CATTWDSLYEQYF
DNA: TGTGCCACGACTTGGGACAGCCTCTACGAGCAGTACTTC

J: TRBJ2-1
V: TRBV24-1
D: TRBD2
size: NA
CDR3: CARGGPSRQFF
DNA: TGTGCCCGCGGGGGGCCAAGTCGGCAGTTCTTC

J: TRBJ2-6
V: TRBV5-4
D: NA
size: NA
CDR3: CASSLMGVGANVLTF
DNA: TGTGCCAGCAGCTTGATGGGCGTTGGGGCCAACGTCCTGACTTTC

J: TRBJ2-7
V: TRBV5-1
D: NA
size: NA
CDR3: CASSLGQIEQYF
DNA: TGCGCCAGCAGCTTGGGACAGATAGAGCAGTACTTC

J: TRBJ2-5
V: TRBV30
D: TRBD1
size: NA
CDR3: CAWRDRGRETQYF
DNA: TGTGCCTGGAGAGACAGGGGGCGAGAGACCCAGTACTTC

J: TRBJ2-3
V: TRBV18
D: NA
size: NA
CDR3: CASSLHGTFTTDTQYF
DNA: TGTGCCAGCTCACTCCACGGGACTTTTACCACAGATACGCAGTATTTT

J: TRBJ2-7
V: TRBV7-8
D: TRBD1
size: NA
CDR3: CASRKRTGGSYEQYF
DNA: TGTGCCAGCAGGAAGAGGACAGGGGGGTCCTACGAGCAGTACTTC

J: TRBJ1-2
V: TRBV24-1
D: NA
size: NA
CDR3: CATSDPIAGYTF
DNA: TGTGCCACCAGTGATCCCATAGCTGGCTACACCTTC

J: TRBJ2-3
V: TRBV19
D: NA
size: NA
CDR3: CATLARIGSADTQYF
DNA: TGTGCCACCCTGGCCCGTATTGGGAGCGCAGATACGCAGTATTTT

J: TRBJ2-2
V: TRBV19
D: NA
size: NA
CDR3: CASSIGQGGTGELFF
DNA: TGTGCCAGTAGTATAGGTCAGGGTGGCACCGGGGAGCTGTTTTTT